This record covers a single T cell receptor (beta chain). What antigen it recognizes has not been identified. Base qualities are not at hand, and no much larger clone is one base apart. The time point label here, explained by the study, means: about 28 days (+/-7) after the second vaccine dose. AZD1222 recipients with second doses at about 4 weeks or about 12 weeks were pooled, because spike-specific TCR depth and breadth did not differ between schedules. The vaccinee samples were drawn from two UK trials, COV001 and COV002, one of which was a single-blind randomized controlled phase 2/3 trial testing AZD1222 (ChAdOx1 nCoV-19) in healthy adults. Trial participant PBMC samples were collected at day 0 and day 28 after the second dose for TCRbeta chain sequencing. The CDR3 regions of human TCRbeta chains were analyzed by immunosequencing. As for how the authors treated the data: TCRs in the repertoires were compared against a reference library of SARS-CoV-2-specific TCRs that had been generated with the MIRA antigen-specificity platform. Breadth meant the fraction of unique TCRs that were SARS-CoV-2-associated, whereas depth meant the fraction of total T cells that were SARS-CoV-2-associated. Using the MIRA data, every spike-specific TCR was mapped to the spike region that the TCR reacted to and assigned to either a CD4 or a CD8 class. Log10-transformed breadth and depth values were compared by one-way ANOVA with Sidak's multiple comparisons tests. In its TCRdb copy, this immuneACCESS table keeps in-frame sequences only and misses some clones. Where compared with another copy, unresolved V genes explain less than half of these, and the others have no known cause. D and trimming were read from the DNA, whereas the V and J calls and clone size are those reported in that table. Counted in this sample were 86,000 or so clones; about nine tenths of them appeared once. Of the sample, 11% falls within the top ten clones.

This record belongs to a study of T cell responses to AZD1222 COVID-19 vaccine (dated by TCRdb to the early 2020s). Background for the entire study: A total of more than 230 trial participants underwent TCR sequencing, of whom roughly 210 had received two doses of AZD1222 and about 25 had received two doses of the MenACWY control vaccine. Trial participants were enrolled by age into 18-55, 56-69 and 70-plus year subgroups, with approximately 150, 28 and 58 TCR-sequenced participants respectively. Overall study results and their limits: Most participants were white British and females outnumbered males, and the authors suggested that clonal diversity may have been underestimated. Vaccine-associated CD4 TCRs spanned the whole spike protein, with dominant responses in regions 160-218 and 743-854. A significant rise in spike-specific TCR breadth and depth was observed after two AZD1222 doses relative to day 0 and relative to MenACWY recipients. Conclusions about previously exposed vaccinees are limited because only five to seven AZD1222 recipients were SARS-CoV-2 seropositive at baseline. Nearly half of unique spike-specific TCRs reportedly recognized epitopes outside regions mutated in the B.1.351 and B.1.1.7 variants. Because no day 14 peak-response samples were available, the repertoires could be characterized only after the peak T cell response. The 56-69-year group was small, and its depth increase did not reach significance, likely because of low power.

At the junction V is shortened by 0 bases and J by 8 bases; bases outside the gene matches: 11. Looking up the germline V gene yields CDR1 SQVTM and CDR2 ANQGSEA. There are 15 amino acids in the CDR3, from cysteine to phenylalanine inclusive. CDR3 DNA is the only sequence kept; it has 45 bases, read in frame from the first base. The TCR originated in an adult who received the AZD1222 COVID-19 vaccine. The specimen comprised peripheral blood, sampled 28 days after the second AZD1222 dose. Rearrangement joined TRBV29-1 to TRBJ1-1, with 8 bases matching TRBD1. The CDR3 sequence is CSVEETQGGEKEAFF. The DNA sequence is given as TGCAGCGTTGAAGAAACACAGGGGGGCGAAAAGGAAGCTTTCTTT.